Given below is one T cell receptor (beta chain) in context. This clonotype was observed many times. Its antigen remains unidentified. The input lacks base qualities; no much larger clone sits a single base away. This specimen belongs to a study of identical twins (dated by TCRdb to about 2016). For context, the study as a whole: TCR alpha and beta repertoires from monozygotic twins, unrelated adults of various ages and cord blood were deep-sequenced to test whether fetal clonotypes persist. To rule out contamination, replicate twin experiments were performed at different times with different library preparation protocols. Study-wide conclusions, independent of this receptor: A weaker excess of twin sharing was found in beta out-of-frame sequences because the signal-to-noise ratio was lowered by fewer shared sequences. Invariant T cells such as MAIT and iNKT could partly confound zero-insertion analyses, though diverse VJ usage argued against this for most clonotypes. Recombination models systematically underestimated out-of-frame TCR alpha sharing in monozygotic twins but agreed with sharing between unrelated individuals. Conclusions relied on cross-sectional statistical analysis, since the same donors could not be followed over many years. Abundant cord blood beta clonotypes had fewer insertions, young adult naive repertoires showed a similar but weaker trend, and memory repertoires showed no such trend. Out-of-frame TCR alpha sequences shared between twins showed an excess of low generation-probability sequences compared with coincidental sharing between unrelated individuals.

From the germline V gene (reference sequence), CDR1 is MNHEY and CDR2 is SMNVEV. Inclusive of the bounding cysteine and phenylalanine, the CDR3 is 15 residues long. Here the CDR3 DNA is all that survives: 45 bases in frame from base 1. A distance of 10 bases separates the germline ends of V and J, which lose 0 bases and 4 bases respectively. The library was built by means of 5' RACE. Sequencing instrument: Illumina HiSeq 2000. Template switching added a universal primer binding site, and the final cDNA carried a unique molecular identifier that allowed TCR cDNA molecules to be counted accurately. Specific primers in the conserved constant-segment region were used to synthesize first-strand cDNA for the TCR alpha and beta chains. To control for contamination, every cDNA library carried two barcodes: a SMART-Mk sample barcode plus Illumina barcodes. TruSeq adapter sequences and Illumina sample barcodes were added in two successive PCR steps. Sequencing of the TCR alpha and beta cDNA libraries was done on the Illumina HiSeq platform using custom primers. Regarding the original processing steps: Unique molecular identifiers were extracted from raw reads with MiGEC, and CDR3 positions were determined with MiXCR. For each individual, recombination models were inferred using an EM algorithm with the repgenHMM and IGoR tools. Shared clonotype analysis was performed with the tcR package in R, normalizing sharing by the product of cloneset sizes. Out-of-frame nonproductive sequences were analyzed to study raw recombination free of thymic and clonal selection effects. TCRdb ran its own pipeline on the public reads, namely fastp trimming at Q25 and MiXCR clone calling, and kept in-frame beta chains. Under each unique CDR3 protein, matching rows form one entry showing the most common genes and DNA. The V and J calls were determined by TCRdb, not by the authors. For this sample there are hundreds of thousands of distinct CDR3 sequences; roughly 6% appear just once. About 1.8% of the sample is taken by the ten largest.

Every donor was a healthy Caucasian. Three unrelated non-twin adults were additionally sequenced: a male aged 18 to 30, a male aged 50 to 59 and a female aged 50 to 59. Miltenyi CD45RO+ enrichment and human naive T-cell isolation kits were used to isolate memory (CD45RO+) and naive T cells from PBMC. Here the chain combines TRBV27 and TRBJ1-5; the D gene is perhaps TRBD1, on 5 matching bases. The source material was naive T cells sorted from blood. Read against the paper, the sample's cell subset or site label means: cells isolated with a human naive T-cell isolation kit. This clonotype was sampled from a man younger than 35 in good health. The CDR3 is CASSLSRGGNQPQHF. The DNA sequence follows: TGTGCCAGCAGTTTATCGCGCGGGGGAAATCAGCCCCAGCATTTT.